Below, 30 T cell receptor beta chains from the same sample are listed, as sequenced in a study of shared clonotypes between healthy human individuals. The assay was immunoSEQ multiplex PCR, and TCRdb's table has in-frame clones only and misses some. The sample yields more than 1,200,000 clones, 98% to 99% seen once. Sequenced input: naive CD4+ T cells sorted from blood. Subset: CD45RA+ positively selected. These receptors were obtained from a man in his thirties or forties in good health.

V is TRBV7-8 and J is TRBJ1-5; a possible D gene is TRBD1 (6 bases). V gave up 2 bases and J gave up 7 bases, with 12 bases separating them. The germline gives CDR1 SGHVS, CDR2 FQNEAQ. This CDR3 contains 14 residues. In nucleotides, the CDR3 is TGTGCCAGCAGCTTACTCAGGGGTGGACAGCCCCAGCATTTT. Amino acid sequence: CASSLLRGGQPQHF.

The genes are TRBV9 and TRBJ1-1; TRBD1 aligns across 9 bases. V lost 2 bases to trimming and J lost 1 base; unmatched junction nucleotides: 9. The CDR3 consists of 17 residues. The germline CDR1 and CDR2 sequences are SGDLS and YYNGEE. The DNA for the CDR3 is TGTGCCAGCAGCGTTACAACAGGGGGCTGGGAGAACACTGAAGCTTTCTTT. This codes for CASSVTTGGWENTEAFF.

This clone was counted a single time. V and J are TRBV18 and TRBJ1-2, with a tentative D call TRBD1 (5 bases). Trimming stripped 4 bases from V and 1 base from J, with 22 bases between. This CDR3 contains 18 residues. Germline-derived CDR1 and CDR2 are KGHSH and LQKENI. This chain's CDR3 is CASSLTPNSGRNNYGYTF. CDR3 in DNA: TGTGCCAGCTCACTTACTCCGAACTCGGGGCGTAATAACTATGGCTACACCTTC.

Note on this clone: The junction and the germline gene differ at one end; a read error may be behind it. The chain links TRBV5-6 to TRBJ2-7; 7 bases line up with TRBD2. Germline lookup yields CDR1 SGHDT and CDR2 YYEEEE. This CDR3 is 12 amino acids long. The CDR3 DNA is TGTGCCAGCAGCCTGGGGAGGGACGAACAGTACTTC. As protein: CASSLGRDEQYF.

V gene TRBV7-9 combines with J gene TRBJ1-1; no definite D call. Trimming left V 5 bases short and J 4 bases short, with 11 bases between. This CDR3 has 13 residues. CDR1 is SEHNR and CDR2 is FQNEAQ in the germline V gene (reference sequence). The chain's CDR3 is CASSKSPGTEAFF. The CDR3 nucleotides read TGTGCCAGCAGCAAAAGTCCGGGCACTGAAGCTTTCTTT.

The table lists this clone with a count of one. The same CDR3 can be traced to other DNA sequences in this sample. The chain links TRBV5-1 to TRBJ2-2; 8 bases are shared with TRBD2. This CDR3 has 15 residues. CDR1 is SGHRS and CDR2 is YFSETQ in the germline V gene. Germline trimming cut 0 bases from V and 4 bases from J; bases unmatched to any gene: 2. CDR3 sequence: CASSLDGRGTGELFF. CDR3 coding DNA: TGCGCCAGCAGCTTGGACGGGAGGGGCACCGGGGAGCTGTTTTTT.

The chain uses TRBV5-1 and TRBJ2-5; D is uncertain. CDR3 size: 14 residues. Germline CDR1 and CDR2: SGHRS and YFSETQ. The ends were cut back, 2 bases at V and 3 bases at J, with 11 bases in the middle. CDR3 sequence reads: CASSFQVGEETQYF. In DNA form, the CDR3 reads TGCGCCAGCAGCTTCCAGGTTGGGGAAGAGACCCAGTACTTC.

This chain joins TRBV7-2 and TRBJ2-7, with 7 bases that match TRBD1. The CDR3 totals 14 residues. Germline V lookup: CDR1 SGHTA, CDR2 FQGNSA. V shed 1 base and J 4 bases; nucleotides not matched to a gene: 4. CDR3 loop: CASSLVGQRYEQYF. The CDR3 DNA sequence: TGTGCCAGCAGCTTAGTGGGACAGCGATACGAGCAGTACTTC. Variable domain in full (rest from reference TRBV7-2 and TRBJ2-7): GAGVSQSPSNKVTEKGKDVELRCDPISGHTALYWYRQSLGQGLEFLIYFQGNSAPDKSGLPSDRFSAERTGGSVSTLTIQRTQQEDSAVYLCASSLVGQRYEQYFGPGTRLTVT.

In DNA form, the CDR3 reads TGTGCCAGCAGCTTAGCGAGTTGGCAGGGGGTCATTCACTATGGCTACACCTTC. As protein: CASSLASWQGVIHYGYTF. The J gene is TRBJ1-2, the V gene TRBV7-2; TRBD1 matches at 7 bases. The CDR3 has 18 amino acids. V lost 0 bases, J lost 3 bases, and 13 bases stayed unmatched. Germline V CDR1 and CDR2: SGHTA, FQGNSA.

The chain carries TRBV6-1 and TRBJ2-2; a possible D gene is TRBD1 (6 bases). Trimming took off 7 bases at V and 13 bases at J, with 19 bases between the two ends. CDR1 is MNHNS, CDR2 SASEGT, per germline. The CDR3 runs 13 residues. The CDR3 nucleotides are TGTGCCAGCACTGAGGGGGTCTCCATGGCGCTGTTTTTT. Translating it yields CASTEGVSMALFF.

The rearrangement uses TRBV27 and TRBJ1-2; possibly TRBD1 for D (6 bases). The germline gives CDR1 MNHEY, CDR2 SMNVEV (reference sequence). There are 12 residues in the CDR3. Trimming took off 8 bases at V and 8 bases at J, with 15 bases between the two ends. The CDR3 is CASSSWGQGYTF. CDR3 DNA: TGTGCCAGCTCATCCTGGGGGCAAGGCTACACCTTC.

CDR3 loop: CASSQAGFSYEQYF. The CDR3 nucleotides read TGCGCCAGCAGCCAAGCAGGGTTCTCCTACGAGCAGTACTTC. V is TRBV4-1 and J is TRBJ2-7, with a tentative D call TRBD1 (5 bases). Per the germline V gene, CDR1 is MGHRA and CDR2 is YSYEKL. Trimming cost V 1 base and J 0 bases, with 7 bases left between them. This CDR3 comprises 14 residues.

The rearrangement links TRBV27 to TRBJ1-2, with a tentative D call TRBD1 (5 bases). The germline V gene has CDR1 MNHEY and CDR2 SMNVEV (reference sequence). V was shortened by 5 bases and J by 1 base, with 17 bases between the two germline ends. The CDR3 is 16 residues long. The chain's CDR3 is CASSPNAGQYNYGYTF. For the CDR3, the DNA is TGTGCCAGCAGTCCCAACGCAGGGCAATATAACTATGGCTACACCTTC.

The chain recombines TRBV10-3 with TRBJ2-1, with TRBD1 matching over 7 bases. V dropped 4 bases and J dropped 8; count of bases not matched to a gene: 5. This CDR3 contains 13 residues. CDR1 is ENHRY, CDR2 SYGVKD, per germline. Here the CDR3 reads CAISADRPYEQFF. CDR3 sequence (DNA): TGTGCCATCAGTGCGGACAGGCCGTATGAGCAGTTCTTC.

The V and J genes are TRBV6-6 and TRBJ2-7, with 7 bases matching TRBD2. The trim removed 3 bases at V and 7 bases at J, leaving 9 bases unmatched. The germline CDR1 and CDR2 sequences are MNHNY and SVGAGI (reference sequence). The CDR3 consists of 14 residues. CDR3 nucleotides: TGTGCCAGCAGTTATCACCCGCAGCGGGATGAGCAGTACTTC. Protein: CASSYHPQRDEQYF.

The chain combines TRBV28 with TRBJ2-7, with a possible D match to TRBD2 (5 bases). The CDR3 is made up of 13 amino acids. Germline V gene sequence: CDR1 MDHEN, CDR2 SYDVKM. V was cut by 8 bases and J by 4 bases, with 15 bases left in between. CDR3 sequence: CASYWAGAYEQYF. The CDR3 coding sequence is TGTGCCAGCTATTGGGCGGGCGCTTACGAGCAGTACTTC.

This chain uses TRBV10-2 with TRBJ2-5; possibly TRBD2 for D (5 bases). The CDR3 loop spans 12 amino acids. The germline CDR1 and CDR2 sequences are WSHSY and SAAADI. V lost 8 bases, J lost 4 bases, and 11 bases lay in between. The chain's CDR3 is CASGGSGETQYF. The CDR3 region has the DNA TGCGCCAGCGGAGGATCAGGAGAGACCCAGTACTTC.

This clone was found once. The chain joins TRBV7-9 to TRBJ2-3; D unresolved. The CDR3 is made up of 13 amino acids. Germline lookup yields CDR1 SEHNR and CDR2 FQNEAQ (reference sequence). The V end was cut by 5 bases, the J end by 4 bases, with 10 bases between. CDR3 bases: TGTGCCAGCAGCCCCCGTCTTTCAGATACGCAGTATTTT. Amino acids: CASSPRLSDTQYF. Drawing the rest from reference TRBV7-9 and TRBJ2-3, the complete variable domain is DTGVSQNPRHKITKRGQNVTFRCDPISEHNRLYWYRQTLGQGPEFLTYFQNEAQLEKSRLLSDRFSAERPKGSFSTLEIQRTEQGDSAMYLCASSPRLSDTQYFGPGTRLTVL.

This chain joins TRBV7-8 and TRBJ2-2, with 9 bases matching TRBD2. Germline CDR1 and CDR2: SGHVS and FQNEAQ. J gave up 13 bases and V 2 bases, and 8 bases lay outside the gene matches. The CDR3 loop spans 14 amino acids. The CDR3: CASSLRLAEFGLFF. The CDR3 DNA follows: TGTGCCAGCAGCTTACGACTAGCGGAGTTCGGGCTGTTTTTT.

The V call is TRBV27, the J call TRBJ1-5; D might be TRBD1 (6 bases). CDR1 and CDR2 from the germline V gene are MNHEY and SMNVEV (reference sequence). With 6 bases removed from V and 7 bases from J, the gap between germline ends came to 16 bases. The CDR3 contains 14 residues. The CDR3 loop is CASSRPGAGQPQHF. CDR3 bases: TGTGCCAGCAGCCGGCCGGGGGCGGGACAGCCCCAGCATTTT.

This clone was seen once. The same CDR3 is also encoded by other DNA sequences in this sample. V and J are TRBV7-6 and TRBJ1-3; no definite D call. The CDR3 is 13 amino acids. V dropped 2 bases and J dropped 0 bases, with 2 bases sitting between them. CDR1 and CDR2 (germline): SGHVS, FNYEAQ. The CDR3 coding sequence is TGTGCCAGCAGCTTAAGCTCTGGAAACACCATATATTTT. Translation: CASSLSSGNTIYF. The full variable domain, completed using reference TRBV7-6 and TRBJ1-3, is GAGVSQSPRYKVTKRGQDVALRCDPISGHVSLYWYRQALGQGPEFLTYFNYEAQQDKSGLPNDRFSAERPEGSISTLTIQRTEQRDSAMYRCASSLSSGNTIYFGEGSWLTVV.

The gene calls are TRBV27 and TRBJ2-1, with 12 bases matching TRBD1. There are 12 residues in the CDR3. The trim removed 6 bases at V and 10 bases at J, leaving 1 base unmatched. Germline CDR1 MNHEY, CDR2 SMNVEV (reference sequence). The CDR3 DNA reads as TGTGCCAGCAGCGGGACAGGGGGCGAGCAGTTCTTC. It specifies CASSGTGGEQFF.

The V gene is TRBV15, the J gene TRBJ1-2; D is unclear. The CDR3 extends over 12 amino acids. Trimming took off 3 bases at V and 7 bases at J, with 9 bases between the two ends. In germline, CDR1 is LNHNV, CDR2 YYDKDF (reference sequence). The CDR3 is CATSRRLGGYTF. CDR3 bases: TGTGCCACCAGCAGGAGGTTAGGTGGCTACACCTTC.

The J gene is TRBJ2-7, the V gene TRBV4-1, with no clear D. Germline V CDR1 and CDR2: MGHRA, YSYEKL. Between the trimmed V and J ends, which lost 1 base and 6 bases, there was a span of 16 bases. The CDR3 extends over 15 amino acids. CDR3 sequence: CASSQVHPHLGEQYF. The CDR3 DNA is TGCGCCAGCAGCCAAGTTCATCCCCACCTCGGCGAGCAGTACTTC.

A single count supports this clone. Here the CDR3 reads CASSPTEYQPQHF. Here the CDR3 DNA reads TGTGCCAGCAGCCCGACAGAGTATCAGCCCCAGCATTTT. This chain links TRBV7-9 with TRBJ1-5, with TRBD1 as a possible D gene (5 bases). From germline, CDR1 is SEHNR and CDR2 FQNEAQ (reference sequence). The CDR3 covers 13 residues. V was shortened by 5 bases and J by 5 bases, with 10 bases between the two germline ends.

The chain carries TRBV29-1 and TRBJ2-7, with D possibly called TRBD1 or TRBD2 (5 bases each). The CDR3 has 14 residues. The V gene's germline CDR1 is SQVTM and CDR2 ANQGSEA. Trimming removed 5 bases at V and 0 bases at J, with 14 bases between. CDR3 nucleotide sequence: TGCAGCGTTCGGGACCTCATAAGCTCCTACGAGCAGTACTTC. Its translation: CSVRDLISSYEQYF.

Of note for this clone: Other DNA variants within this sample encode the same CDR3. CDR3 DNA sequence: TGTGCCAGCAGTTTAGCGGGAGGGCCGGATACGCAGTATTTT. Amino acids: CASSLAGGPDTQYF. V and J are TRBV5-4 and TRBJ2-3, with 11 bases lining up with TRBD2. CDR1 and CDR2 from the germline V gene are SGHNT and YYREEE (reference sequence). This CDR3 has 14 residues. V gave up 5 bases and J gave up 6 bases; unmatched junction bases: 5.

This clone was recorded only once. The rearrangement joins TRBV14 to TRBJ1-5, with D unresolved. V dropped 0 bases and J dropped 3 bases, with 6 bases sitting between them. This CDR3 has 14 amino acids. Germline V gene sequence: CDR1 SGHDN, CDR2 FVKESK. The CDR3 region is CASSQEAINQPQHF. CDR3 coding DNA: TGTGCCAGCAGCCAAGAAGCCATCAATCAGCCCCAGCATTTT.

With regard to this clone: Other nucleotide sequences from this sample produce the same CDR3. The rearrangement links TRBV18 to TRBJ1-5, with 7 bases identical to TRBD1. V gave up 6 bases and J gave up 4 bases; unmatched junction bases: 3. CDR1 and CDR2 (germline): KGHSH, LQKENI. This CDR3 has 13 amino acids. The CDR3 nucleotides are TGTGCCAGCTCGAGGGACAGAAATCAGCCCCAGCATTTT. Translating it yields CASSRDRNQPQHF.

The gene calls are TRBV25-1 and TRBJ2-3, with D perhaps matching TRBD1 (5 bases). CDR1 is MGHDK and CDR2 is SYGVNS in the germline V gene. Trimming shortened V by 4 bases and J by 3 bases, and 11 bases separated the two germline ends. The CDR3 has 14 residues. The CDR3 bases are TGTGCCAGCAGTGCCCCAGGGTCTACAGATACGCAGTATTTT. This sequence encodes CASSAPGSTDTQYF.